Described below is a single TCR beta chain sequence and its context. The antigen is unknown. Germline V lookup: CDR1 SGHTA, CDR2 FQGNSA. With V trimmed by 4 bases and J by 0 bases, 7 bases remained unmatched. The CDR3 sequence is 18 residues long. These data originate in a study of cytomegalovirus exposure and HLA in healthy donors. General study findings and limits: Later analysis demonstrated an association between a missense DCLRE1C variant and TCR beta V- and J-gene trimming. Apparent HLA restriction characterized most CMV-associated TCR beta chains in a later analysis. Altogether, 150 to 200 TCR beta chains were recorded as cytomegalovirus-associated.

Primers: 60 Vbeta forward and 13 Jbeta reverse. Per the study methods: About 11 million of 65 million to 95 million unique TCR beta chains were shared, per a later count. Clones were read by immunoSEQ multiplex PCR, and TCRdb kept only the in-frame ones, dropping some. V, J and clone size were drawn from that table, and D and trimming were deduced from the DNA. The table lists around 240,000 clones, 82% of them singletons. The chain couples TRBV7-2 to TRBJ2-7, with 15 bases that match TRBD2. The material sequenced was PBMCs. The clonotype originates from a middle-aged woman in good health and CMV-seropositive. The CDR3 reads CASSSGTSGRTVSYEQYF. Written as DNA, the CDR3 is TGTGCCAGCAGCTCCGGGACTAGCGGGAGGACTGTCTCCTACGAGCAGTACTTC.